One sample yielded the 22 T cell receptor beta chains listed below, sequenced in a study of blood T cell repertoires in COVID-19. Sequencing was performed with immunoSEQ multiplex PCR; in TCRdb, only in-frame clones are kept and a portion is missing. Of some 200,000 clones in the sample, 84% were seen once. Sequencing was done on a sample of peripheral blood. Source of these receptors: a human donor with acute or convalescent COVID-19. The donor label of this sample is uncertain.

This clone was counted once. The rearrangement links TRBV9 to TRBJ2-5, with 13 bases matching TRBD2. The CDR3 extends over 16 amino acids. Losses at the gene ends were 3 bases for V and 1 base for J; bases not matched to a gene: 3. Germline CDR1 reads SGDLS; CDR2 reads YYNGEE. The CDR3 loop reads CASSGGLAGTQETQYF. CDR3 bases: TGTGCCAGCAGCGGGGGACTAGCGGGAACCCAAGAGACCCAGTACTTC. The whole variable domain, remainder taken from reference TRBV9 and TRBJ2-5, is DSGVTQTPKHLITATGQRVTLRCSPRSGDLSVYWYQQSLDQGLQFLIQYYNGEERAKGNILERFSAQQFPDLHSELNLSSLELGDSALYFCASSGGLAGTQETQYFGPGTRLLVL.

For this clone: The same CDR3 arises from other DNA sequences in this sample as well. The chain has TRBV5-1 and TRBJ2-2; 11 nucleotides match TRBD2. The CDR3 totals 16 residues. The germline V gene encodes CDR1 SGHRS and CDR2 YFSETQ. The ends lost 4 bases at V and 1 base at J; junction bases unmatched: 3. The CDR3 bases are TGCGCCAGCAGCCTAGGACTAGCGGGGAACACCGGGGAGCTGTTTTTT. Its translation is CASSLGLAGNTGELFF.

The CDR3 here is CASSEVGGGTDTQYF. The CDR3, as DNA: TGTGCCAGCAGTGAAGTCGGGGGGGGCACAGATACGCAGTATTTT. The chain recombines TRBV2 with TRBJ2-3; 8 nucleotides match TRBD2. V lost 1 base to trimming and J lost 1 base; unmatched junction nucleotides: 1. Germline V gene data show CDR1 as SNHLY and CDR2 as FYNNEI. The CDR3 totals 15 residues.

DNA of the CDR3: TGTGCCAGCTCCCCCACCTCGACACCGAACACTGAAGCTTTCTTT. This codes for CASSPTSTPNTEAFF. The rearrangement uses TRBV18 and TRBJ1-1; D unresolved. This CDR3 has 15 amino acids. Germline V gives CDR1 KGHSH, CDR2 LQKENI. V dropped 6 bases and J dropped 1 base, with 15 bases sitting between them.

The chain carries TRBV19 and TRBJ2-3; 9 bases agree with TRBD1. The ends lost 7 bases at V and 4 bases at J; junction bases unmatched: 9. The V gene's germline CDR1 is LNHDA and CDR2 SQIVND (reference sequence). This CDR3 comprises 15 residues. The CDR3: CASTKGQGFPDTQYF. The CDR3 coding sequence is TGTGCCAGTACCAAGGGACAGGGCTTTCCAGATACGCAGTATTTT.

About this clone: The sample carries other DNA sequences with the same CDR3. This rearrangement joins TRBV27 to TRBJ2-7; TRBD1 is a possible D gene (6 bases). Trimming pared 3 bases from V and 3 bases from J, leaving 6 bases between. The CDR3 spans 12 residues. CDR1 and CDR2 from the germline V gene are MNHEY and SMNVEV (reference sequence). As DNA, the CDR3 is TGTGCCAGCAGTTTCAGGGGCTACGAGCAGTACTTC. This gives the protein CASSFRGYEQYF.

The chain recombines TRBV11-1 with TRBJ2-3, with a tentative D call TRBD2 (5 bases). Per the germline V gene, CDR1 is SGHAT and CDR2 is FQDESV (reference sequence). Trimming shortened V by 0 bases and J by 3 bases, and 10 bases separated the two germline ends. This CDR3 comprises 15 residues. CDR3: CASSLAGELTDTQYF. Written as DNA, the CDR3 is TGTGCCAGCAGCTTAGCGGGAGAGCTGACAGATACGCAGTATTTT.

As for this clone: The junction shows a germline mismatch at one end, possibly a read error. The rearrangement joins TRBV2 to TRBJ2-1; 7 nucleotides align to TRBD1. The CDR3 contains 16 residues. Germline V gene data show CDR1 as SNHLY and CDR2 as FYNNEI. The CDR3: CASREGRDSNYNEQFF. In DNA, the CDR3 is TGTGCCAGCAGGGAAGGCCGGGACAGTAATTACAATGAGCAGTTCTTC.

The V call is TRBV18, the J call TRBJ2-1; 12 positions match TRBD2. This CDR3 has 16 amino acids. Germline V CDR1 and CDR2: KGHSH, LQKENI. The trim removed 2 bases at V and 9 bases at J, leaving 8 bases unmatched. In DNA, the CDR3 is TGTGCCAGCTCACCAGAACTAGCGGGAGGTGGTACTGAGCAGTTCTTC. It specifies CASSPELAGGGTEQFF.

The chain joins TRBV3-1 (or the pseudogene TRBV3-2) to TRBJ2-7; tentatively, D is TRBD2 (5 bases). V lost 3 bases and J lost 4, with 19 bases in between. Germline assignment: CDR1 LGHDT and CDR2 YNNKEL (reference sequence). The CDR3 extends over 16 amino acids. CDR3 protein: CASSQTPGGSRYEQYF. The CDR3 bases are TGTGCCAGCAGCCAGACCCCTGGCGGGTCCCGATACGAGCAGTACTTC.

V is TRBV6-6 and J is TRBJ2-7, with 10 bases matching TRBD2. J was trimmed by 3 bases and V by 5 bases; bases with no gene match: 16. CDR3 length equals 18 residues. The germline V gene encodes CDR1 MNHNY and CDR2 SVGAGI (reference sequence). CDR3 nucleotides: TGTGCCAGCAGTCCACCGGGACTAGCGTTTGGAGGTAACTACGAGCAGTACTTC. Its translation is CASSPPGLAFGGNYEQYF.

The chain employs TRBV5-3 and TRBJ1-6, with a tentative D call TRBD1 (5 bases). TRBV5-3 is an open reading frame, and its role is uncertain. This CDR3 has 13 residues. V lost 6 bases and J lost 10, with 14 bases in between. The chain's CDR3 is CARTLGGNSPLHF. The CDR3 nucleotides read TGTGCCAGAACCCTGGGGGGAAACTCACCCCTCCACTTT.

V usage is TRBV6-1 and J usage is TRBJ2-7, with a tentative D call TRBD1 (7 bases). The CDR3 loop spans 16 amino acids. Germline V gene data show CDR1 as MNHNS and CDR2 as SASEGT. Trimming removed 2 bases from V and 3 bases from J, with 17 bases in between. The CDR3 sequence is CASSEPTGRKGYEQYF. For the CDR3, the DNA is TGTGCCAGCAGTGAACCGACAGGGAGGAAGGGCTACGAGCAGTACTTC.

The chain is built from TRBV21-1 and TRBJ2-7; the table's D call, TRBD2, has no DNA check behind it. TRBV21-1 is a recognized pseudogene. This CDR3 spans 15 amino acids. The CDR3 sequence: CAMPLEREECNEQYF. The CDR3 DNA reads as TGTGCCATGCCGCTTGAGCGGGAGGAATGCAACGAGCAGTACTTC.

This clone was observed once. This chain joins TRBV5-1 and TRBJ2-5; TRBD2 matches at 9 bases. Looked up from germline, CDR1 is SGHRS and CDR2 is YFSETQ. The CDR3 consists of 15 residues. After removal of 4 bases from V and 3 bases from J, the junction contained 7 bases not matched to a gene. This chain's CDR3 is CASSPIAGVEETQYF. The CDR3 DNA follows: TGCGCCAGCAGCCCTATAGCGGGAGTAGAAGAGACCCAGTACTTC. The whole variable domain, remainder taken from reference TRBV5-1 and TRBJ2-5, is KAGVTQTPRYLIKTRGQQVTLSCSPISGHRSVSWYQQTPGQGLQFLFEYFSETQRNKGNFPGRFSGRQFSNSRSEMNVSTLELGDSALYLCASSPIAGVEETQYFGPGTRLLVL.

V and J are TRBV7-8 and TRBJ1-3; possibly TRBD1 for D (5 bases). The V gene's germline CDR1 is SGHVS and CDR2 FQNEAQ. The CDR3 length is 14 residues. V was shortened by 5 bases and J by 1 base, with 9 bases between the two germline ends. The CDR3 nucleotides read TGTGCCAGCAGCGGGGCGGGGTCTGGAAACACCATATATTTT. Translated: CASSGAGSGNTIYF.

There are a few counts of this clone. The J gene is TRBJ2-2, the V gene TRBV5-1; no clear D gene. This CDR3 region has 12 residues. Germline values: CDR1 SGHRS, CDR2 YFSETQ. V was cut by 7 bases and J by 4 bases, with 8 bases left in between. CDR3 residues: CASGTATGELFF. CDR3 nucleotides: TGCGCCAGCGGCACAGCCACCGGGGAGCTGTTTTTT.

The J gene is TRBJ1-2, the V gene TRBV6-5; D call uncertain. This CDR3 has 14 residues. The V end was cut by 7 bases, the J end by 0 bases, with 12 bases between. Germline values: CDR1 MNHEY, CDR2 SVGAGI. This CDR3 is CASIGGGANYGYTF. The CDR3 DNA follows: TGTGCCAGCATCGGAGGTGGAGCTAACTATGGCTACACCTTC.

The genes are TRBV30 and TRBJ2-7, with a weak D call TRBD2 (5 bases). Germline V gives CDR1 GTSNPN, CDR2 SVGIG (reference sequence). CDR3 length: 12 amino acids. V was clipped by 3 bases and J by 3 bases, with 9 bases between them. CDR3 protein: CAWRVSGYEQYF. CDR3 DNA: TGTGCCTGGAGAGTGAGCGGCTACGAGCAGTACTTC.

The chain uses TRBV5-1 and TRBJ2-7; D unresolved. The V gene's germline CDR1 is SGHRS and CDR2 YFSETQ. The CDR3 consists of 14 residues. V was cut by 4 bases and J by 0 bases, with 11 bases left in between. DNA of the CDR3: TGCGCCAGCAGCATCGGCAGGTTCTCCTACGAGCAGTACTTC. Residues: CASSIGRFSYEQYF.

The rearrangement uses TRBV2 and TRBJ2-1; D is unclear. CDR1 SNHLY and CDR2 FYNNEI come from the germline V gene. This CDR3 is 13 amino acids long. Trimming took off 10 bases at V and 0 bases at J, with 10 bases between the two ends. The CDR3 protein is CATALSSYNEQFF. The DNA of the CDR3 is TGTGCCACAGCGCTGAGCTCCTACAATGAGCAGTTCTTC. The full variable domain, its missing parts supplied by reference TRBV2 and TRBJ2-1, is EPEVTQTPSHQVTQMGQEVILRCVPISNHLYFYWYRQILGQKVEFLVSFYNNEISEKSEIFDDQFSVERPDGSNFTLKIRSTKLEDSAMYFCATALSSYNEQFFGPGTRLTVL.

The V call is TRBV5-1, the J call TRBJ2-1, with a tentative D call TRBD2 (7 bases). Per germline, CDR1 SGHRS and CDR2 YFSETQ. The CDR3 extends over 15 amino acids. The ends were cut back, 3 bases at V and 10 bases at J, with 20 bases in the middle. The CDR3 nucleotides read TGCGCCAGCAGCTCGGAAGGAGCGGGACACAGGGAGCAGTTCTTC. This sequence encodes CASSSEGAGHREQFF.